This T cell receptor beta chain was recorded in a study of cytomegalovirus exposure and HLA in healthy donors. The CDR3 is made up of 14 amino acids. CDR1 is MDHEN and CDR2 is SYDVKM in the germline V gene. V gave up 7 bases and J gave up 1 base, with 14 bases separating them. Donors consisted of healthy bone marrow donors. The primer mix had 60 Vbeta and 13 Jbeta primers. Here immunoSEQ multiplex PCR was the method, and the copy in TCRdb shows in-frame clones only, minus some. This table has about 97,000 clones, approximately 74% appearing once. V usage is TRBV28 and J usage is TRBJ2-7; a possible D gene is TRBD1 (6 bases). This sequence was found in a woman between 40 and 50 years old in good health and CMV-seronegative. Material for sequencing was PBMCs. The CDR3 is CASITSGHSYEQYF. Here the CDR3 DNA reads TGTGCCAGCATAACGTCGGGACATTCCTACGAGCAGTACTTC.